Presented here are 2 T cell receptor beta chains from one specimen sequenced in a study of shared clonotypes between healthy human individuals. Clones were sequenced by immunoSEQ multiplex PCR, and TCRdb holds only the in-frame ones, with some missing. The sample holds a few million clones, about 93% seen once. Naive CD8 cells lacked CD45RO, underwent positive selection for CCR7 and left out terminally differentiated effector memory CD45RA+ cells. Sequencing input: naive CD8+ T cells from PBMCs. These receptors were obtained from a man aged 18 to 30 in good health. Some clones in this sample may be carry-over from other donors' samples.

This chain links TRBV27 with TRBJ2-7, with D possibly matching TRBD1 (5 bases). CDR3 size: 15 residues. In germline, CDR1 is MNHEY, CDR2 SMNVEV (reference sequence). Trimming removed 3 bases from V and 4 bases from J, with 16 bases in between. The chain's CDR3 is CASSFSSGHPYEQYF. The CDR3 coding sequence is TGTGCCAGCAGTTTCTCATCCGGACATCCGTACGAGCAGTACTTC.

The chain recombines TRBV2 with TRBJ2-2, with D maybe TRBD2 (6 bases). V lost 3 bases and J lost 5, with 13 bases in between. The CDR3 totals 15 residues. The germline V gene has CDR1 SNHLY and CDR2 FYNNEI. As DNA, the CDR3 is TGTGCCAGCAGTGAGGGGGGTGGAAATACCGGGGAGCTGTTTTTT. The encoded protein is CASSEGGGNTGELFF.